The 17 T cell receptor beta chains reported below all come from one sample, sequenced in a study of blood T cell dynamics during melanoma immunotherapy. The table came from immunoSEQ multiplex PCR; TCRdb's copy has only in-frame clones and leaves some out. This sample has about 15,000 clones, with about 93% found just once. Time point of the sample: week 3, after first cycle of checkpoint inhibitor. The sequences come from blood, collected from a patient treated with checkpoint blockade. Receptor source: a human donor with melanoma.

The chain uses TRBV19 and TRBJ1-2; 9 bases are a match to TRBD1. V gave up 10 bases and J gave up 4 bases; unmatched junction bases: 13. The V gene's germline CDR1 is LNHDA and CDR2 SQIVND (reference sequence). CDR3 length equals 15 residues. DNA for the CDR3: TGTGCCACCGGACAGGGGAGGGCTATGAGCTATGGCTACACCTTC. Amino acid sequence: CATGQGRAMSYGYTF.

This chain's CDR3 is CASSPPGQGAINEQFF. DNA of the CDR3: TGTGCCAGCAGCCCTCCCGGACAGGGGGCGATCAATGAGCAGTTCTTC. The rearrangement uses TRBV5-4 and TRBJ2-1; 11 bases fit TRBD1. The V segment lost 4 bases and the J segment 6 bases; nucleotides outside the gene matches: 9. The CDR3 consists of 16 residues. CDR1 is SGHNT and CDR2 is YYREEE in the germline V gene (reference sequence). Combining the CDR3 with reference TRBV5-4 and TRBJ2-1 gives the whole variable domain ETGVTQSPTHLIKTRGQQVTLRCSSQSGHNTVSWYQQALGQGPQFIFQYYREEENGRGNFPPRFSGLQFPNYSSELNVNALELDDSALYLCASSPPGQGAINEQFFGPGTRLTVL.

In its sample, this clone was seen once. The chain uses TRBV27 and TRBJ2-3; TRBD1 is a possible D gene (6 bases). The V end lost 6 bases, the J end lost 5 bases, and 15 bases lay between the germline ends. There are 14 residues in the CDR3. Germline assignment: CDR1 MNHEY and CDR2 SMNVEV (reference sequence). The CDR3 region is CASSRRQDQDTQYF. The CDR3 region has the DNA TGTGCCAGCAGCCGGAGACAGGACCAAGATACGCAGTATTTT.

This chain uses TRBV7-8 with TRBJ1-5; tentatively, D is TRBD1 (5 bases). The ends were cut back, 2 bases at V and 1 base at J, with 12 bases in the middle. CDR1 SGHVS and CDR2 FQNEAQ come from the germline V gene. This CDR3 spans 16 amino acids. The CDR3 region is CASSLRGGVSNQPQHF. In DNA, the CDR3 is TGTGCCAGCAGCTTACGGGGGGGGGTCAGCAATCAGCCCCAGCATTTT.

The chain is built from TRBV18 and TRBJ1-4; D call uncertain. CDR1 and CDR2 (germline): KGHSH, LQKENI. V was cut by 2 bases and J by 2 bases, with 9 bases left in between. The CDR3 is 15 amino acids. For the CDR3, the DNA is TGTGCCAGCTCACCAGGGCAGGCCACTAATGAAAAACTGTTTTTT. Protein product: CASSPGQATNEKLFF.

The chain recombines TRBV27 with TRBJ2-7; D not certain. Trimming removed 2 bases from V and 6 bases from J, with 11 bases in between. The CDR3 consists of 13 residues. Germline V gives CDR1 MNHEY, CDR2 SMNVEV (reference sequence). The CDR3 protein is CASSLTVAREQYF. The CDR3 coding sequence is TGTGCCAGCAGTTTAACAGTTGCACGCGAGCAGTACTTC.

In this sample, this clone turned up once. The CDR3 sequence: CAWSVGPGTNYGYTF. The CDR3 bases are TGTGCCTGGAGTGTAGGACCGGGGACCAACTATGGCTACACCTTC. The chain has TRBV30 and TRBJ1-2, with a weak D call TRBD1 (5 bases). Germline loops: CDR1 GTSNPN, CDR2 SVGIG (reference sequence). Trimming stripped 0 bases from V and 2 bases from J, with 13 bases between. The CDR3 contains 15 residues. Together with reference TRBV30 and TRBJ1-2, the CDR3 gives the full variable domain: SQTIHQWPATLVQPVGSPLSLECTVEGTSNPNLYWYRQAAGRGLQLLFYSVGIGQISSEVPQNLSASRPQDRQFILSSKKLLLSDSGFYLCAWSVGPGTNYGYTFGSGTRLTVV.

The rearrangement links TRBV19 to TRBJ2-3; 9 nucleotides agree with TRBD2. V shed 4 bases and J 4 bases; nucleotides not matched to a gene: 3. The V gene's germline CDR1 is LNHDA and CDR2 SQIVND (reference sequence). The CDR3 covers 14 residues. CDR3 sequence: CASSTSGISDTQYF. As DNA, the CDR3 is TGTGCCAGTAGTACTAGCGGGATATCAGATACGCAGTATTTT.

The CDR3 sequence is CASSSTDRRANYGYTF. In DNA form, the CDR3 reads TGTGCCAGCAGCTCTACGGACAGGCGAGCTAACTATGGCTACACCTTC. J is TRBJ1-2 and V is TRBV5-6; the match to TRBD1 covers 7 bases. The germline V gene has CDR1 SGHDT and CDR2 YYEEEE. V lost 3 bases and J lost 0; bases outside the gene matches: 8. The CDR3 loop spans 16 amino acids.

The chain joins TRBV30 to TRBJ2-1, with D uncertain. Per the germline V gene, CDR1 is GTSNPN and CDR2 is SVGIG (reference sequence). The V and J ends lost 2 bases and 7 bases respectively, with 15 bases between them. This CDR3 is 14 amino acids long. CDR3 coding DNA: TGTGCCTGGAGTCCTTGGCTTCTTGCTAATGAGCAGTTCTTC. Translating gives CAWSPWLLANEQFF.

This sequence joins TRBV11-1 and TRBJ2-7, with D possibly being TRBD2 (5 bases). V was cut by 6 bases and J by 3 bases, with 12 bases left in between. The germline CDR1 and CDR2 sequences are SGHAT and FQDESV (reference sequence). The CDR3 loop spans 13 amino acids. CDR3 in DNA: TGTGCCAGCAGTCAGGCGGCGGGCTACGAGCAGTACTTC. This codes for CASSQAAGYEQYF.

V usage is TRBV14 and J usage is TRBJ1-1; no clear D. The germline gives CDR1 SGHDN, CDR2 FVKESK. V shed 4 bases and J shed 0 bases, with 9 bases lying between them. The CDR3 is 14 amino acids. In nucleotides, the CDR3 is TGTGCCAGCAGCCCCCGATGGGTGAACACTGAAGCTTTCTTT. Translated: CASSPRWVNTEAFF.

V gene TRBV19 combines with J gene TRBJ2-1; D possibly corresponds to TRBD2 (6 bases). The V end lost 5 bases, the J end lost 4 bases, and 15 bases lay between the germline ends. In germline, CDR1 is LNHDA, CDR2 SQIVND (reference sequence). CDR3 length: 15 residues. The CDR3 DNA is TGTGCCAGTAGTCCCCGGGGAGCGGGTTACAATGAGCAGTTCTTC. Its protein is CASSPRGAGYNEQFF.

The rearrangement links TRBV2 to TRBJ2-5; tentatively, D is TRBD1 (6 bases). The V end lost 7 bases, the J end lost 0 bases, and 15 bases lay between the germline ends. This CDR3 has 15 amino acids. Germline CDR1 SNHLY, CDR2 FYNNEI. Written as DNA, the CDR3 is TGTGCCAGCACATTCCAGGGGCTCAACCAAGAGACCCAGTACTTC. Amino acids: CASTFQGLNQETQYF.

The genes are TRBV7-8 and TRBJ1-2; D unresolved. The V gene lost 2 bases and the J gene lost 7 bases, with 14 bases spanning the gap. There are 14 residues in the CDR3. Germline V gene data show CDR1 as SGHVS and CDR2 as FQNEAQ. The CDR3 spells CASSLSVTTGGYTF. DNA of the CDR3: TGTGCCAGCAGCTTATCGGTCACCACGGGTGGCTACACCTTC.

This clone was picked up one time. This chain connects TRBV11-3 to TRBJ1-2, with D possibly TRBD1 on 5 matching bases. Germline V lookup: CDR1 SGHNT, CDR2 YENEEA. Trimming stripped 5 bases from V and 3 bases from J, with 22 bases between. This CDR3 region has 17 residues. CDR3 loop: CASSNVGDPSIDYGYTF. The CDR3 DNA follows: TGTGCCAGCAGCAACGTAGGGGACCCGTCGATCGACTATGGCTACACCTTC. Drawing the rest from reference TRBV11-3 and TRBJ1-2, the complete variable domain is EAGVVQSPRYKIIEKKQPVAFWCNPISGHNTLYWYLQNLGQGPELLIRYENEEAVDDSQLPKDRFSAERLKGVDSTLKIQPAELGDSAVYLCASSNVGDPSIDYGYTFGSGTRLTVV.

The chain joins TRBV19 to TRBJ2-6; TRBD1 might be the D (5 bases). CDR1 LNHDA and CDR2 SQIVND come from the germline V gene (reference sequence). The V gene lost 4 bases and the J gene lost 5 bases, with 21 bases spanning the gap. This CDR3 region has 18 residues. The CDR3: CASSRCGQITNRANVLTF. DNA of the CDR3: TGTGCCAGTAGTAGGTGTGGACAAATCACAAATCGGGCCAACGTCCTGACTTTC.